A selection of T cell receptor beta chains follows, all from one sample in a study of Ad26.COV2.S vaccination and SARS-CoV-2 variants. Profiled with immunoSEQ multiplex PCR; TCRdb holds only in-frame clones, not every one. The table has just over 350,000 clones, roughly 94% seen once. Sequences were derived from peripheral blood, sampled after recovery from COVID-19. The receptors originated from a human donor who had recovered from COVID-19. CDR3s include the opening cysteine and the closing phenylalanine or tryptophan.

V	J	CDR3
TRBV12-3/TRBV12-4	TRBJ1-2	CASSLAVRGYTF
TRBV6-5	TRBJ2-2	CASSYSGARLPGELFF
TRBV10-3	TRBJ1-2	CAIKAQTNYGYTF
TRBV9	TRBJ2-6	CASSAGGSHSGANVLTF
TRBV27	TRBJ2-3	CASSLWSSGGAVSQYF
TRBV13	TRBJ2-2	CASSQWVTGELFF
TRBV3-1/TRBV3-2	TRBJ1-5	CASSQGGLYQPQHF
TRBV29-1	TRBJ1-2	CSVEGSWGTGGRSNYGYTF
TRBV3-1/TRBV3-2	TRBJ2-7	CASSQEYEQYF
TRBV5-1	TRBJ2-2	CASSLEGWGRLNTGELFF
TRBV9	TRBJ2-3	CASSVARGAPSTDTQYF
TRBV10-2	TRBJ1-3	CASSESRGSGNTIYF
TRBV28	TRBJ1-5	CASSRQGYQPQHF
TRBV9	TRBJ2-2	CASSERSITGELFF
TRBV5-1	TRBJ1-2	CASSFGGSGYGYTF
TRBV7-9	TRBJ1-1	CASSSRGVSTEAFF
TRBV12-3/TRBV12-4	TRBJ1-2	CASSLNSLYGYTF
TRBV7-9	TRBJ1-2	CASSRDSYGYTF
TRBV19	TRBJ2-2	CASKQGRAGELFF
TRBV7-2	TRBJ2-1	CASSLAGDPYNEQFF
TRBV5-1	TRBJ2-3	CASSVGGADTQYF
TRBV7-3	TRBJ2-3	CASSLFAGGSTDTQYF
TRBV3-1/TRBV3-2	TRBJ1-2	CASSQGGNGYTF
TRBV18	TRBJ1-2	CASSPPNALREYYGYTF
TRBV13	TRBJ2-7	CASSSRDRVGEQYF
TRBV4-1	TRBJ1-4	CASSQSQGADEKLFF
TRBV2	TRBJ2-2	CASSELGLVMTGELFF
TRBV5-1	TRBJ1-1	CASSVQENTEAFF
TRBV15	TRBJ2-3	CATSSDLAGGLWGTQYF
TRBV5-1	TRBJ2-5	CASSLIGTGRKYQETQYF
TRBV5-1	TRBJ1-2	CASSLWQGEDGYTF
TRBV11-3	TRBJ2-1	CASSLSNNNEQFF
TRBV9	TRBJ2-1	CASSAGLAGGSSYNEQFF
TRBV9	TRBJ1-2	CASSAGQGYTF
TRBV19	TRBJ2-3	CASSELTSTDTQYF
TRBV27	TRBJ1-6	CASSLAGGRPLHF
TRBV6-2/TRBV6-3	TRBJ2-7	CASSSRDKGSYEQYF
TRBV13	TRBJ1-2	CASSHRNYGYTF
TRBV10-3	TRBJ1-2	CAISESIARAGYTF
TRBV6-4	TRBJ2-1	CASSERGGEQFF
TRBV15	TRBJ2-5	CATSRDLVAGRETQYF